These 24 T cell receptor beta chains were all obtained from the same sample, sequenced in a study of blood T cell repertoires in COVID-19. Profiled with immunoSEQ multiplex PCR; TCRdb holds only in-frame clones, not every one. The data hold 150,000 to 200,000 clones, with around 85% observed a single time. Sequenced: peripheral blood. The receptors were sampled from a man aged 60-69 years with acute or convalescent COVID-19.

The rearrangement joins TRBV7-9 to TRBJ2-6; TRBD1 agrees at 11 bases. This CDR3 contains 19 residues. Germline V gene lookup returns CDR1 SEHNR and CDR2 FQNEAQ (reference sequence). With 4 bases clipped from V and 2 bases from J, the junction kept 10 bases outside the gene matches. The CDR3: CASSSRTGGASAGANVLTF. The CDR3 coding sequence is TGTGCCAGCAGCTCTAGGACAGGGGGCGCTTCGGCTGGGGCCAACGTCCTGACTTTC.

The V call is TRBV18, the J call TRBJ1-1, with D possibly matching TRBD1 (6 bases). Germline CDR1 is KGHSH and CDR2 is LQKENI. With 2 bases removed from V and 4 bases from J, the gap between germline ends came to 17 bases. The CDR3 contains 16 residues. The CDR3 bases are TGTGCCAGCTCACCAATCTCCACAGGGAAGGGCACTGAAGCTTTCTTT. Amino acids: CASSPISTGKGTEAFF.

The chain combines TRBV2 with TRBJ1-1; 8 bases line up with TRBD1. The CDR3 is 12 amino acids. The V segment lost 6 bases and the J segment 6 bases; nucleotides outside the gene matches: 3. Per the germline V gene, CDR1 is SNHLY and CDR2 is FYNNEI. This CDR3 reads CASRDRGAEAFF. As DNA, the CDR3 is TGTGCCAGCAGAGACAGGGGCGCTGAAGCTTTCTTT.

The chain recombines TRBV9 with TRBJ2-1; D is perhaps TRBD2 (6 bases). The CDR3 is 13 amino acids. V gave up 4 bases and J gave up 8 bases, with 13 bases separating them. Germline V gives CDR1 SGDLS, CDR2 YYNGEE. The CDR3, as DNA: TGTGCCAGCAGCAGCGGGCCGAACTATGAGCAGTTCTTC. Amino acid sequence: CASSSGPNYEQFF.

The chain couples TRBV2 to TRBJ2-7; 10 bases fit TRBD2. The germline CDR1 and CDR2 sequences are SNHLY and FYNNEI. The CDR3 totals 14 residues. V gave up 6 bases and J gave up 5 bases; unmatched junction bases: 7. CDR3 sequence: CASRGSSGRNEQYF. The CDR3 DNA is TGTGCCAGCAGGGGGTCTAGCGGGAGAAACGAGCAGTACTTC. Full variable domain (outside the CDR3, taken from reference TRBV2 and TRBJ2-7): EPEVTQTPSHQVTQMGQEVILRCVPISNHLYFYWYRQILGQKVEFLVSFYNNEISEKSEIFDDQFSVERPDGSNFTLKIRSTKLEDSAMYFCASRGSSGRNEQYFGPGTRLTVT.

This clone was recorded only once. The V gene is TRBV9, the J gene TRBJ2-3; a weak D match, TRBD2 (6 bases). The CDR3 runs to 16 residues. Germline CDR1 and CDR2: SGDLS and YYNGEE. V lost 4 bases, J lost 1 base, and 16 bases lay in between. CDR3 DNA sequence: TGTGCCAGCAGCTCCCATTTAGCGGTACGCACAGATACGCAGTATTTT. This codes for CASSSHLAVRTDTQYF.

The CDR3 reads CASSSTGLNTEAFF. CDR3 sequence (DNA): TGTGCCAGCAGTTCAACAGGGTTGAACACTGAAGCTTTCTTT. The chain combines TRBV28 with TRBJ1-1; D is perhaps TRBD1 (6 bases). Germline V gives CDR1 MDHEN, CDR2 SYDVKM. Between the trimmed V and J ends, which lost 4 bases and 0 bases, there was a span of 9 bases. The CDR3 loop spans 14 amino acids. Using reference TRBV28 and TRBJ1-1 for the parts outside the CDR3, the full variable domain is DVKVTQSSRYLVKRTGEKVFLECVQDMDHENMFWYRQDPGLGLRLIYFSYDVKMKEKGDIPEGYSVSREKKERFSLILESASTNQTSMYLCASSSTGLNTEAFFGQGTRLTVV.

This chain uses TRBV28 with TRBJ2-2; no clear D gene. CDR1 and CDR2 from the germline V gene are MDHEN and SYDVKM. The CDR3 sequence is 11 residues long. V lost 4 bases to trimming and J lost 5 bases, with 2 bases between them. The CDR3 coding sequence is TGTGCCAGCAGTTCGACCGGGGAGCTGTTTTTT. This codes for CASSSTGELFF.

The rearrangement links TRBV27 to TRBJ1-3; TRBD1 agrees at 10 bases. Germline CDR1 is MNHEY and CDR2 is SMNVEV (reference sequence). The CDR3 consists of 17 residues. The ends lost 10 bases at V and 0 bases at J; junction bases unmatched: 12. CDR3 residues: CANSFTGQGVSGNTIYF. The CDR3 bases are TGTGCCAACAGCTTCACAGGACAGGGGGTCTCTGGAAACACCATATATTTT.

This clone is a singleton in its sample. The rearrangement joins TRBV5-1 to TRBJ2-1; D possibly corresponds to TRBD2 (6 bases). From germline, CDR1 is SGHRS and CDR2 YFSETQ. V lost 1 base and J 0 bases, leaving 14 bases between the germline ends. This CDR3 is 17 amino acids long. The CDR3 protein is CASSLYAGRSSYNEQFF. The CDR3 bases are TGCGCCAGCAGCTTGTATGCGGGAAGGAGCTCCTACAATGAGCAGTTCTTC.

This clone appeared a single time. As DNA, the CDR3 is TGTGCCAGCAGGTCCCCGGGGGACTCCTCCCAAGAGACCCAGTACTTC. Its protein product is CASRSPGDSSQETQYF. J is TRBJ2-5 and V is TRBV28; D is possibly TRBD2 (6 bases). Germline CDR1 is MDHEN and CDR2 is SYDVKM. The CDR3 contains 16 residues. The V end lost 6 bases, the J end lost 1 base, and 18 bases lay between the germline ends.

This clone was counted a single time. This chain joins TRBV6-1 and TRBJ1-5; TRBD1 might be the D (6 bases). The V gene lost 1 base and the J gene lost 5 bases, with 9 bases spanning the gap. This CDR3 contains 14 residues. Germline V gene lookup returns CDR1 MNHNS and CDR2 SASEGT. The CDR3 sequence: CASSEVAGDQPQHF. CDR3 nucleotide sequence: TGTGCCAGCAGTGAAGTGGCAGGGGATCAGCCCCAGCATTTT.

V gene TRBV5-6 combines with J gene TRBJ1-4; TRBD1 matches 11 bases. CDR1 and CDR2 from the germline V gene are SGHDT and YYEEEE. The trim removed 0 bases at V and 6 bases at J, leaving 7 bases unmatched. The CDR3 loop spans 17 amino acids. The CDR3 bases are TGTGCCAGCAGCTTGGACTTCGGACAGGGGGCTTATGAAAAACTGTTTTTT. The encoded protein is CASSLDFGQGAYEKLFF.

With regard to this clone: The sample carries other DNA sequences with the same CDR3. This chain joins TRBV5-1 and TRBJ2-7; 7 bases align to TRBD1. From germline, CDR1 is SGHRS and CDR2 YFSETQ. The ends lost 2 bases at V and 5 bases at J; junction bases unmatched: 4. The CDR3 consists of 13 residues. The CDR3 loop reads CASSFRQGDEQYF. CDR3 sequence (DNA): TGCGCCAGCAGCTTCCGACAGGGCGACGAGCAGTACTTC.

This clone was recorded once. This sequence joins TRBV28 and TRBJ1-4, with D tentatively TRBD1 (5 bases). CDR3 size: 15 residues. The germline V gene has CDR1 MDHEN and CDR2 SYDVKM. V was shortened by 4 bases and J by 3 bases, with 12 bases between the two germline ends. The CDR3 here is CASSYAGGSNEKLFF. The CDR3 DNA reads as TGTGCCAGCAGTTATGCGGGGGGGTCTAATGAAAAACTGTTTTTT.

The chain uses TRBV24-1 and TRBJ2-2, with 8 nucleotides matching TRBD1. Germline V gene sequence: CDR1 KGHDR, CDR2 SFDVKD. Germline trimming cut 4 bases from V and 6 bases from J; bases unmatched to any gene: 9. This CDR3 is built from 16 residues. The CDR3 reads CATSESGQGGSGELFF. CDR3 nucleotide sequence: TGTGCCACCAGTGAATCTGGACAGGGCGGGTCCGGGGAGCTGTTTTTT.

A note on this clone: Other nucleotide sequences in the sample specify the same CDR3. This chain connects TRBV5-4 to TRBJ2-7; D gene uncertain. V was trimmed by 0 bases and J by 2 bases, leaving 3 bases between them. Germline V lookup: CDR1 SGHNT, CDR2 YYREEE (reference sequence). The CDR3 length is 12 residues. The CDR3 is CASSLDTYEQYF. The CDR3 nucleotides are TGTGCCAGCAGCTTGGACACCTACGAGCAGTACTTC.

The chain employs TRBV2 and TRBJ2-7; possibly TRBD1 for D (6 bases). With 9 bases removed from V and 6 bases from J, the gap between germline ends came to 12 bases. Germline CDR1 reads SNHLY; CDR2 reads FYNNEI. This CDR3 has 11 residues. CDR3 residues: CARGTSSEQYF. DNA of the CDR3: TGTGCCAGGGGGACATCCAGCGAGCAGTACTTC.

The DNA for the CDR3 is TGTGCCAGCAGCTGGGCAGGGGGGAGAAACACCATATATTTT. It translates to CASSWAGGRNTIYF. This chain uses TRBV5-8 with TRBJ1-3, with 7 bases matching TRBD1. The CDR3 contains 14 residues. V was pared by 3 bases and J by 5 bases, with 5 bases of the junction left unmatched. Germline CDR1 SGHTS, CDR2 YDEGEE.

CDR3 DNA sequence: TGTGCCAGCAGCTTAGCTGGGCGTGACACTGAAGCTTTCTTT. Residues: CASSLAGRDTEAFF. The rearrangement links TRBV7-9 to TRBJ1-1, with D unresolved. With 0 bases removed from V and 3 bases from J, the gap between germline ends came to 8 bases. The CDR3 sequence is 14 residues long. CDR1 and CDR2 (germline): SEHNR, FQNEAQ (reference sequence).

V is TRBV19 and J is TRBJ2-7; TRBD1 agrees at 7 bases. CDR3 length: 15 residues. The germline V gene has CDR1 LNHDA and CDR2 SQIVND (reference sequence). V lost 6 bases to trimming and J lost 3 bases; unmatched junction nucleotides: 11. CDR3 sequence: CASRRQGNLDYEQYF. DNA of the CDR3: TGTGCCAGTAGACGACAGGGAAATCTCGACTACGAGCAGTACTTC.

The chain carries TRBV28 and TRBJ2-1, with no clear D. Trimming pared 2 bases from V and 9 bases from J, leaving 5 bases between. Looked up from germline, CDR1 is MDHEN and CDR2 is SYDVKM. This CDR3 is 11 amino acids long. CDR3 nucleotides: TGTGCCAGCAGTTTAAAGAGTGAGCAGTTCTTC. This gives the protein CASSLKSEQFF.

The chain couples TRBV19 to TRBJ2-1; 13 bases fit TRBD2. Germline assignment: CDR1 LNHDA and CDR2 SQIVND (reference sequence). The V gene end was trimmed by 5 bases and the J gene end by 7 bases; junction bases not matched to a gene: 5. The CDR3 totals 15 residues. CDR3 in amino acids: CASSGGLAGANEQFF. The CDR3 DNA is TGTGCCAGTAGTGGCGGACTAGCGGGAGCTAATGAGCAGTTCTTC. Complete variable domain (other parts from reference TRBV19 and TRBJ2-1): DGGITQSPKYLFRKEGQNVTLSCEQNLNHDAMYWYRQDPGQGLRLIYYSQIVNDFQKGDIAEGYSVSREKKESFPLTVTSAQKNPTAFYLCASSGGLAGANEQFFGPGTRLTVL.

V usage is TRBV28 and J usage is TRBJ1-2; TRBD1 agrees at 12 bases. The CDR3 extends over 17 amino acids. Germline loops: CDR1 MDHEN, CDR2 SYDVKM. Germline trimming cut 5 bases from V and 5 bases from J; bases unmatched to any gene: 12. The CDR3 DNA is TGTGCCAGCAGTGCTGGGACAGGGGGCAATTTGTGGTATGGCTACACCTTC. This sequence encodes CASSAGTGGNLWYGYTF.